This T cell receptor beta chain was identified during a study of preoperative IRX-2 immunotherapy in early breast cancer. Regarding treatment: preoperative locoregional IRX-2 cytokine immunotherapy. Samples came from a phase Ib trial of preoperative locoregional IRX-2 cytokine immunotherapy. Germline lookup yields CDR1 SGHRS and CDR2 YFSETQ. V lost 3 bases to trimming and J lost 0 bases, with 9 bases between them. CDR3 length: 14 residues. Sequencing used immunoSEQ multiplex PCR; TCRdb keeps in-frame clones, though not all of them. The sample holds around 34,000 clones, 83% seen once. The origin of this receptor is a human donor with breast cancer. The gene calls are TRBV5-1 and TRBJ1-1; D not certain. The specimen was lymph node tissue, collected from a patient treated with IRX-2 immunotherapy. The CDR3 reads CASSSQAVNTEAFF. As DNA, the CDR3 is TGCGCCAGCAGCTCGCAGGCCGTGAACACTGAAGCTTTCTTT. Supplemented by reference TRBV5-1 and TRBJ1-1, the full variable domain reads KAGVTQTPRYLIKTRGQQVTLSCSPISGHRSVSWYQQTPGQGLQFLFEYFSETQRNKGNFPGRFSGRQFSNSRSEMNVSTLELGDSALYLCASSSQAVNTEAFFGQGTRLTVV.